What follows are 27 T cell receptor beta chains derived from one specimen sequenced in a study of tumor and adjacent non-tumor tissue in lung cancer. RNA was extracted from bulk tissue without any cell sorting. Three rounds of nested PCR, following a modified ARM-PCR protocol, produced the TCRbeta library. TCRdb itself ran the multiplex PCR reads through MiXCR, one entry per CDR3 protein. The table shows roughly 220,000 distinct CDR3 sequences, with around 70% occurring only once. Sequenced input: lung tumor tissue. These receptor sequences come from a man aged 60-69 years with non-small cell lung cancer.

For this clonotype: This may arise from a read error, as a much more abundant clone is one base away. The CDR3 carries no conserved terminal phenylalanine or tryptophan, so it likely arises from a read error. The genes are TRBV20-1 and TRBJ2-7; 12 bases align to TRBD2. The V and J ends lost 3 bases and 2 bases, in that order; junction bases with no gene match: 11. The CDR3 sequence is 17 residues long. CDR1 DFQATT and CDR2 SNEGSKA come from the germline V gene (reference sequence). The DNA for the CDR3 is TGCAGTGCTAGCAAACCTCTCGGACTAGCGGGAACCTACGAGCAGTACTTA. Translated: CSASKPLGLAGTYEQYL.

A word on this clonotype: In this CDR3 the conserved last residue, phenylalanine or tryptophan, is missing, so a read error is likely. This rearrangement joins TRBV29-1 to TRBJ1-3; D is unresolved. V shed 4 bases and J shed 0 bases, with 4 bases lying between them. CDR3 size: 12 residues. Germline lookup yields CDR1 SQVTM and CDR2 ANQGSEA. The CDR3 nucleotides read TGCAGCGTTGTAATCTCTGGAAACACCATATATTTA. This gives the protein CSVVISGNTIYL.

This clonotype was found a few times. The chain uses TRBV6-6 and TRBJ2-5; maybe TRBD1 (6 bases). The germline V gene has CDR1 MNHNY and CDR2 SVGAGI (reference sequence). The V and J ends lost 6 bases and 11 bases respectively, with 16 bases between them. There are 12 residues in the CDR3. CDR3: CASRPGQGSQYF. CDR3 DNA sequence: TGTGCCAGCAGGCCGGGACAAGGATCTCAGTACTTC.

Notes on this clonotype: This is likely a read error, given that the CDR3 carries no conserved phenylalanine or tryptophan at its end. The gene calls are TRBV6-2 or TRBV6-3 and TRBJ2-1; D not resolved. Germline assignment: CDR1 MNHEY and CDR2 SVGEGT. The CDR3 covers 16 residues. The CDR3 is CVSSYRGVSSYNEQFL. In DNA form, the CDR3 reads TGTGTCAGCAGTTACCGCGGCGTTAGCTCCTACAATGAGCAGTTCCTC.

The chain is built from TRBV6-5 and TRBJ1-2; maybe TRBD1 (5 bases). CDR1 is MNHEY, CDR2 SVGAGI, per germline. The CDR3 covers 13 residues. The CDR3 coding sequence is TGTGTCAACAGTAAGGGGTCGGACTATGGCTACACCTTC. It translates to CVNSKGSDYGYTF.

This clonotype was counted a few times. This chain connects TRBV20-1 to TRBJ2-1; TRBD2 matches 11 bases. CDR1 and CDR2 from the germline V gene are DFQATT and SNEGSKA (reference sequence). This CDR3 has 16 residues. The J segment lost 2 bases and the V segment lost 3 bases, leaving 6 bases of the junction unmatched. CDR3 nucleotide sequence: TGCAGTGCTAGGGGGACTAGCGGAGACCCCTACAATGAGCAGTTCTTC. Its translation is CSARGTSGDPYNEQFF.

This clonotype was seen many times. This chain links TRBV20-1 with TRBJ1-3; D is possibly TRBD1 (5 bases). The germline gives CDR1 DFQATT, CDR2 SNEGSKA (reference sequence). V lost 3 bases to trimming and J lost 4 bases, with 10 bases between them. This CDR3 region has 13 residues. The CDR3 DNA reads TGCAGTGCTAGTTTGGGGGGAGGAAACACCATATATTTT. Encoded protein: CSASLGGGNTIYF.

J is TRBJ2-5 and V is TRBV12-3 or TRBV12-4; D remains unclear. Trimming shortened V by 5 bases and J by 4 bases, and 14 bases separated the two germline ends. This CDR3 has 14 residues. In DNA form, the CDR3 reads TGTGCCAGCAGTACGGGCCTCCGGTCAGAGACCCAGTACTTC. It yields the protein CASSTGLRSETQYF.

The chain employs TRBV11-3 and TRBJ2-7; TRBD2 aligns across 13 bases. This CDR3 contains 15 residues. V dropped 6 bases and J dropped 6; count of bases not matched to a gene: 8. Germline CDR1 SGHNT, CDR2 YENEEA. The CDR3 loop is CASSLRLAGGIEQYF. CDR3 coding DNA: TGTGCCAGCAGTCTTAGACTAGCGGGGGGCATCGAGCAGTACTTC.

Points on this clonotype: This clone may be a read error of a much larger clone one base away. J is TRBJ2-2 and V is TRBV20-1; D call uncertain. Germline CDR1 DFQATT, CDR2 SNEGSKA (reference sequence). The CDR3 contains 11 residues. CDR3 in DNA: TGCATTGCTAGTAACACCGGGGAGCTGTTTTTT. It translates to CIASNTGELFF.

As to this clonotype: This is likely a read error, given that the CDR3 carries no conserved phenylalanine or tryptophan at its end. The chain joins TRBV11-1 to TRBJ2-3, with a possible D match to TRBD1 (6 bases). From germline, CDR1 is SGHAT and CDR2 FQDESV (reference sequence). The CDR3 is made up of 15 amino acids. DNA for the CDR3: TGTGCCAGCAGCTTTCGGCAGGGGACCACAGATACACAGTATTAT. This translates into CASSFRQGTTDTQYY.

The rearrangement uses TRBV6-2 or TRBV6-3 and TRBJ1-2; D not resolved. V was clipped by 6 bases and J by 1 base, with 15 bases between them. CDR1 and CDR2 from the germline V gene are MNHEY and SVGEGT. CDR3 length: 15 amino acids. DNA for the CDR3: TGTGCCAGCAGAGACTCCTCAGACGGTAACTATGGCTACACCTTC. Its protein product is CASRDSSDGNYGYTF.

As for this clonotype: An end of the junction differs from the germline gene, which may be a read error. The chain joins TRBV20-1 to TRBJ1-5, with TRBD1 as a possible D gene (5 bases). The CDR3 spans 20 residues. From germline, CDR1 is DFQATT and CDR2 SNEGSKA (reference sequence). The CDR3 loop reads CSVVPPLGRGLTYSNQPQHF. In DNA, the CDR3 is TGCAGTGTTGTTCCCCCGCTGGGACGGGGCCTAACTTATAGCAATCAGCCCCAACATTTT.

The chain is built from TRBV12-1 and TRBJ2-2. TRBV12-1 is a pseudogene. The CDR3 loop spans 16 amino acids. The CDR3 spells CASSSTRQRNTGELFF. The CDR3 DNA reads as TGTGCCAGCAGCTCAACTCGGCAGAGGAACACCGGGGAGCTCTTTTTT.

This chain joins TRBV20-1 and TRBJ2-7; 9 bases align to TRBD2. The CDR3 is 16 amino acids. V shed 1 base and J 0 bases; nucleotides not matched to a gene: 7. The germline V gene has CDR1 DFQATT and CDR2 SNEGSKA (reference sequence). The CDR3 region has the DNA TGCAGTGCTAGAGGATCGAGTAGCGGGAGCTCCTACGAGCAGTACTTC. As protein: CSARGSSSGSSYEQYF.

Of note for this clonotype: It may be a read error: a sequence one base away is much more abundant. The chain combines TRBV29-1 with TRBJ2-3; D remains unclear. The V gene's germline CDR1 is SQVTM and CDR2 ANQGSEA. This CDR3 region has 14 residues. V was trimmed by 8 bases and J by 0 bases, leaving 15 bases between them. CDR3 DNA: TGCAGCTTCCGTGGTGGGCCGAGCACAGATACGCAGTATTTT. Translation gives CSFRGGPSTDTQYF.

The rearrangement uses TRBV12-3 or TRBV12-4 and TRBJ2-7; TRBD2 might be the D (8 bases). V was trimmed by 5 bases and J by 2 bases, leaving 16 bases between them. The CDR3 is 15 residues long. Here the CDR3 DNA reads TGTGCCAGCAGTCGGCGGGGGGACAGTACCTACGAGCAGTACTTC. Translation: CASSRRGDSTYEQYF.

This rearrangement joins TRBV20-1 to TRBJ2-7, with D unresolved. The V gene lost 5 bases and the J gene lost 6 bases, with 11 bases spanning the gap. The CDR3 extends over 11 amino acids. Germline V gene sequence: CDR1 DFQATT, CDR2 SNEGSKA (reference sequence). The CDR3 region has the DNA TGCAGTGCTCCTAGAAGGCCCGAGCAGTACTTC. Its translation: CSAPRRPEQYF.

To note about this clonotype: Without the conserved terminal phenylalanine or tryptophan, this CDR3 likely stems from a read error. V usage is TRBV12-3 or TRBV12-4 and J usage is TRBJ1-1, with D unclear. Trimming cost V 5 bases and J 1 base, with 11 bases left between them. The CDR3 is 14 residues long. The CDR3 protein is CASSVWKENTEAFV. CDR3 nucleotides: TGTGCCAGCAGTGTTTGGAAGGAGAACACTGAAGCTTTCGTT.

The chain is built from TRBV5-8 and TRBJ2-1; no firm D call. This CDR3 has 13 residues. Trimming pared 4 bases from V and 2 bases from J, leaving 7 bases between. CDR1 and CDR2 from the germline V gene are SGHTS and YDEGEE. CDR3 region: CASSMAPYNEQFF. As DNA, the CDR3 is TGTGCCAGCAGCATGGCACCCTACAATGAGCAGTTCTTC.

This clonotype was detected ten times or more. This chain links TRBV6-5 with TRBJ2-7; 11 bases are a match to TRBD2. Per germline, CDR1 MNHEY and CDR2 SVGAGI. This CDR3 region has 15 residues. V gave up 2 bases and J gave up 0 bases; unmatched junction bases: 0. The DNA of the CDR3 is TGTGCCAGCAGTTACACTAGCGGGAGCTCCTACGAGCAGTACTTC. This sequence encodes CASSYTSGSSYEQYF.

This clonotype was counted a single time. The chain uses TRBV19 and TRBJ1-1, with D perhaps matching TRBD1 (5 bases). The CDR3 is 13 residues long. The germline gives CDR1 LNHDA, CDR2 SQIVND (reference sequence). The V and J ends lost 4 bases and 4 bases respectively, with 10 bases between them. The CDR3 DNA reads as TGTGCCAGTAGTACTGGGGGTGGCACTGAAGCTTTCTTT. Encoded protein: CASSTGGGTEAFF.

For this clonotype: Germline and junction disagree at one end, which may indicate a read error. DNA for the CDR3: TGCAGTGCGCCGGACAGGGCCATAAACATTCAGAACTTC. It translates to CSAPDRAINIQNF. This chain uses TRBV20-1 with TRBJ2-4, with 8 bases fitting TRBD1. The CDR3 is 13 residues long. Per the germline V gene, CDR1 is DFQATT and CDR2 is SNEGSKA (reference sequence).

Notes on this clonotype: The conserved closing phenylalanine or tryptophan is absent in this CDR3, likely reflecting a read error. This chain joins TRBV11-2 and TRBJ2-1, with 10 bases identical to TRBD2. The CDR3 runs 15 residues. The germline V gene encodes CDR1 SGHAT and CDR2 FQNNGV. The CDR3 DNA reads as TGTGCCAGCAGCTTTAGCGGGGGGCCGTACAATCAGCAGTTCTTA. Translated, it gives CASSFSGGPYNQQFL.

Written as DNA, the CDR3 is TGTGCCAGCAGTCGAGACAGAGCCACCGGGGAGCTGTTTTTT. It is translated as CASSRDRATGELFF. V is TRBV7-9 and J is TRBJ2-2; TRBD1 might be the D (5 bases). The CDR3 covers 14 residues. Between the trimmed V and J ends, which lost 6 bases and 4 bases, there was a span of 12 bases. The germline V gene has CDR1 SEHNR and CDR2 FQNEAQ (reference sequence).

This clonotype has at least ten counts. This chain uses TRBV29-1 with TRBJ2-1; D is unclear. There are 12 residues in the CDR3. The germline V gene has CDR1 SQVTM and CDR2 ANQGSEA. This CDR3 is CSVGLSYNEQFF. Written as DNA, the CDR3 is TGCAGTGTAGGGCTATCCTACAATGAGCAGTTCTTC.

This clonotype was found a few times. This chain connects TRBV12-3 or TRBV12-4 to TRBJ1-2; no clear D. The CDR3 consists of 14 residues. Trimming took 4 bases from V and 6 from J, leaving 15 bases between them. CDR3 DNA sequence: TGTGCCAGCAGTTCCCGTCCGGGGTGGGATGGCTACACCTTC. Amino acids: CASSSRPGWDGYTF.